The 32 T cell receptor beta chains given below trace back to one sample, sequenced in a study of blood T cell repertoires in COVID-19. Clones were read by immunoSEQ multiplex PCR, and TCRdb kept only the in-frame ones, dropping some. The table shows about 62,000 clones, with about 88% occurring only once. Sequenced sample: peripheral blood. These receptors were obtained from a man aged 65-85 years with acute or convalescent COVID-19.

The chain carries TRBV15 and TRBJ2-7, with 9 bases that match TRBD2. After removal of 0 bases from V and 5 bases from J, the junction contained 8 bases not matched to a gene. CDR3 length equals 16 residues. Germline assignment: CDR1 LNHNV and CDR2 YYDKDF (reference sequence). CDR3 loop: CATSRDVIAGVHEQYF. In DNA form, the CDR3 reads TGTGCCACCAGCAGAGATGTTATAGCGGGAGTCCACGAGCAGTACTTC.

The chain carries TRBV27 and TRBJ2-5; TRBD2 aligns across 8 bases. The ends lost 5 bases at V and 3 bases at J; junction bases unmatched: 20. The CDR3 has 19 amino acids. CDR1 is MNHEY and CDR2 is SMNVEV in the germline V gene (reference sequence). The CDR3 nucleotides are TGTGCCAGCAGTCCCGTTGTTGGTCGATTCCAGCGGGAGAAAGAGACCCAGTACTTC. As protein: CASSPVVGRFQREKETQYF.

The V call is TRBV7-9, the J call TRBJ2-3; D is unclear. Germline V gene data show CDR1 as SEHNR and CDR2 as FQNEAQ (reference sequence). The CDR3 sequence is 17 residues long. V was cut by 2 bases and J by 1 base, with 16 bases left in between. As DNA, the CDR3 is TGTGCCAGCAGCTTACCCCTTGGGCCACCTGGCACAGATACGCAGTATTTT. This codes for CASSLPLGPPGTDTQYF.

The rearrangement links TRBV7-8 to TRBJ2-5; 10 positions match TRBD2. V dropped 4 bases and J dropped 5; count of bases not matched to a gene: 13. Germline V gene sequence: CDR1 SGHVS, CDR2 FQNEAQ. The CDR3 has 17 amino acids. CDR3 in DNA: TGTGCCAGCAGCTCCGGCCTGACTAGCGGGCCACTGGAGACCCAGTACTTC. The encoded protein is CASSSGLTSGPLETQYF. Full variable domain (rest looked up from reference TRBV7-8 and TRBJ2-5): GAGVSQSPRYKVAKRGQDVALRCDPISGHVSLFWYQQALGQGPEFLTYFQNEAQLDKSGLPSDRFFAERPEGSVSTLKIQRTQQEDSAVYLCASSSGLTSGPLETQYFGPGTRLLVL.

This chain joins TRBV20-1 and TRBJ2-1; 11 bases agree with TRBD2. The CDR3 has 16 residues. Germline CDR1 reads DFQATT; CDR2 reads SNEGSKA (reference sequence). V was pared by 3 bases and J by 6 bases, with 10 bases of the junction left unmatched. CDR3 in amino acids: CSASSSTSGSSNEQFF. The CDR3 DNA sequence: TGCAGTGCTAGTTCTTCAACTAGCGGGAGTTCCAATGAGCAGTTCTTC.

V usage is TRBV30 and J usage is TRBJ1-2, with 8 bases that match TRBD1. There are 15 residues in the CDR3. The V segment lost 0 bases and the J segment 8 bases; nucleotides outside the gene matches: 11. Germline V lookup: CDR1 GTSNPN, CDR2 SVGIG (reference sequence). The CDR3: CAWSVPGGRGRGYTF. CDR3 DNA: TGTGCCTGGAGTGTACCAGGGGGCAGGGGTCGGGGCTACACCTTC.

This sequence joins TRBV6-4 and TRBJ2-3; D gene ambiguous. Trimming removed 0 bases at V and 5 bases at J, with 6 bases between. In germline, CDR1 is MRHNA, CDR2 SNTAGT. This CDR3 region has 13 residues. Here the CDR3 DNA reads TGTGCCAGCAGTGACTCGGAGCTAGATACGCAGTATTTT. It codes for CASSDSELDTQYF.

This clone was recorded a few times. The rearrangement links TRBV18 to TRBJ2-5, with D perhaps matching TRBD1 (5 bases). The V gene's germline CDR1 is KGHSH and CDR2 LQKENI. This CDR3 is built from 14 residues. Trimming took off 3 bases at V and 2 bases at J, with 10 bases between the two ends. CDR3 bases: TGTGCCAGCTCACCCGAAAACAGGCAAGAGACCCAGTACTTC. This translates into CASSPENRQETQYF.

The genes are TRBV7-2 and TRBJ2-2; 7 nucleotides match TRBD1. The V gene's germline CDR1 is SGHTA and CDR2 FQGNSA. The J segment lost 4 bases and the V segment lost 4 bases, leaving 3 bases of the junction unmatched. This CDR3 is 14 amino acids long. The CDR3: CASSSKGATGELFF. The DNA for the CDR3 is TGTGCCAGCAGCTCAAAGGGGGCCACCGGGGAGCTGTTTTTT.

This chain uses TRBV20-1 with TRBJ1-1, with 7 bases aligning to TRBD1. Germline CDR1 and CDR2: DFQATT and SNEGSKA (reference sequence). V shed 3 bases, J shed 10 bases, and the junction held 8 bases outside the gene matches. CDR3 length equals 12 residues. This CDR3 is CSASLAGQSAFF. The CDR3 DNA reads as TGCAGTGCTAGTCTGGCGGGACAGTCAGCTTTCTTT.

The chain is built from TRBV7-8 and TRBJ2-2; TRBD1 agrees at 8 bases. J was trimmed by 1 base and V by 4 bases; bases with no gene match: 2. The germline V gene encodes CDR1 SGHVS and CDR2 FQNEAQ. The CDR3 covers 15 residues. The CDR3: CASSSTGVNTGELFF. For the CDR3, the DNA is TGTGCCAGCAGCTCGACAGGGGTGAACACCGGGGAGCTGTTTTTT.

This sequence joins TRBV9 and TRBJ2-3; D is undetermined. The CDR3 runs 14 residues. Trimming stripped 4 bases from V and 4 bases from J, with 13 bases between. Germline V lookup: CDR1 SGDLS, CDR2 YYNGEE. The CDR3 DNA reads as TGTGCCAGCAGCTTATTCATAGAGGCAGATACGCAGTATTTT. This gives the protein CASSLFIEADTQYF.

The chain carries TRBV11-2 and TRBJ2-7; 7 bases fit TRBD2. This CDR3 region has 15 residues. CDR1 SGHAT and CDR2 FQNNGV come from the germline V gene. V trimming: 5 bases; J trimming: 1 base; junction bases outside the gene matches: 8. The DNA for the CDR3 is TGTGCCAGCAGCCGATTGGCCGGGGGGTCCTACGAGCAGTACTTC. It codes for CASSRLAGGSYEQYF.

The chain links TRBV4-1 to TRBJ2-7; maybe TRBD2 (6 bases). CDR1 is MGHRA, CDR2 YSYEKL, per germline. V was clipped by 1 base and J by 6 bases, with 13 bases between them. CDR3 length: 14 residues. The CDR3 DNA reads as TGCGCCAGCAGCCAAGCGGGAGATTTCCGCGAGCAGTACTTC. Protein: CASSQAGDFREQYF.

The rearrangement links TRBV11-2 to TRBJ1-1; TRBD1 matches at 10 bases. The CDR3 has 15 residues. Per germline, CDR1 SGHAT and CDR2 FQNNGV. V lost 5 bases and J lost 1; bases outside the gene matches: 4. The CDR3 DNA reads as TGTGCCAGCAGCCCCCGGACAGGGGGGAACACTGAAGCTTTCTTT. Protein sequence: CASSPRTGGNTEAFF.

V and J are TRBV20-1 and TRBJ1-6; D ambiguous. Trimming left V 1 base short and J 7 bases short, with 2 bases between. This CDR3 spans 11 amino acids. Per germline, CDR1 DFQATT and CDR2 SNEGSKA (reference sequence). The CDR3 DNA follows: TGCAGTGCTAGAGTAAATTCACCCCTCCACTTT. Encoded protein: CSARVNSPLHF.

The CDR3 reads CASSEARLVGQYF. In DNA, the CDR3 is TGTGCCAGCAGTGAAGCGCGGCTTGTGGGGCAGTATTTT. The chain has TRBV2 and TRBJ2-3; the D is unclear. The ends were cut back, 0 bases at V and 11 bases at J, with 12 bases in the middle. Germline-derived CDR1 and CDR2 are SNHLY and FYNNEI. The CDR3 has 13 residues.

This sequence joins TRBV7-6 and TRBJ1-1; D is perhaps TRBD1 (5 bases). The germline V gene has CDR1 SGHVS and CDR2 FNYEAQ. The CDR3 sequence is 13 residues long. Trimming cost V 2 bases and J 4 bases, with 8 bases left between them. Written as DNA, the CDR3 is TGTGCCAGCAGCTTATTGGGGGGCACTGAAGCTTTCTTT. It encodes CASSLLGGTEAFF.

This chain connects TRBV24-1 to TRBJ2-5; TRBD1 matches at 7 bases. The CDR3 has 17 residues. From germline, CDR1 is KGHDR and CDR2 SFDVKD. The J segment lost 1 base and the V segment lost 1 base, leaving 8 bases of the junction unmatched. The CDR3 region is CATSDFRQGDRQETQYF. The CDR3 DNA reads TGTGCCACCAGTGATTTCCGGCAGGGGGACCGCCAAGAGACCCAGTACTTC.

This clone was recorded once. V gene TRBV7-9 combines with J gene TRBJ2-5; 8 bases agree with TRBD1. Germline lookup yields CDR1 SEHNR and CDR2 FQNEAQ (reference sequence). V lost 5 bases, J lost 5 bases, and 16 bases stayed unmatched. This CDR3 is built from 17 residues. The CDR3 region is CASSLKTRDRLGETQYF. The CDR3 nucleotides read TGTGCCAGCAGCCTCAAAACCCGGGACAGGTTAGGCGAGACCCAGTACTTC.

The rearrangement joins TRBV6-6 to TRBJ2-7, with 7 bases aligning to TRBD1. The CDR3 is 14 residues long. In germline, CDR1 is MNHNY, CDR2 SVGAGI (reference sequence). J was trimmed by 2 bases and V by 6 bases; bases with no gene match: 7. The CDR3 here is CASSPGTVPYEQYF. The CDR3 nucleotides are TGTGCCAGCAGCCCCGGGACAGTCCCCTACGAGCAGTACTTC.

The CDR3 spells CASSPRIPGLAELGAYEQYF. CDR3 bases: TGCGCCAGCAGCCCGCGGATCCCGGGACTAGCGGAATTAGGCGCCTACGAGCAGTACTTC. The V call is TRBV5-1, the J call TRBJ2-7; TRBD2 agrees at 11 bases. The germline gives CDR1 SGHRS, CDR2 YFSETQ. After removal of 4 bases from V and 2 bases from J, the junction contained 20 bases not matched to a gene. The CDR3 has 20 residues.

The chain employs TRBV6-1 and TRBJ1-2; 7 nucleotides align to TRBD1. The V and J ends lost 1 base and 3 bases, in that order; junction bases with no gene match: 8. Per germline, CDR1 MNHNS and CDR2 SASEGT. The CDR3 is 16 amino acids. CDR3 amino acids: CASSEEVGQAYYGYTF. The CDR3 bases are TGTGCCAGCAGTGAAGAGGTAGGACAGGCTTACTATGGCTACACCTTC.

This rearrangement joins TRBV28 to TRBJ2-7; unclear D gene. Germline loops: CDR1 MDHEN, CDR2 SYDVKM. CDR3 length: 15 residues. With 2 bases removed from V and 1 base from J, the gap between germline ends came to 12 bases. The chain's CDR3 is CASSLEPARSYEQYF. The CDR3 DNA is TGTGCCAGCAGTTTAGAACCAGCGCGGTCCTACGAGCAGTACTTC. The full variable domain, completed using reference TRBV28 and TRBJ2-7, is DVKVTQSSRYLVKRTGEKVFLECVQDMDHENMFWYRQDPGLGLRLIYFSYDVKMKEKGDIPEGYSVSREKKERFSLILESASTNQTSMYLCASSLEPARSYEQYFGPGTRLTVT.

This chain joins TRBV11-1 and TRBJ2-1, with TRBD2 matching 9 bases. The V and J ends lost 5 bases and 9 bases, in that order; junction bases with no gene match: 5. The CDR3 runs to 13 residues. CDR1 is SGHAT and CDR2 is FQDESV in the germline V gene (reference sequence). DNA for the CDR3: TGTGCCAGCAGCCCAGGACTAGCGCGTGAGCAGTTCTTC. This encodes CASSPGLAREQFF.

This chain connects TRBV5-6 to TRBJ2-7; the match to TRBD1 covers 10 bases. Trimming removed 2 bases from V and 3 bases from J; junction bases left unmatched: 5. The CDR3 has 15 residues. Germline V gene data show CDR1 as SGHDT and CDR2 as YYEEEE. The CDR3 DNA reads TGTGCCAGCAGCTTCCGTAGGACAGGGGGCTACGAGCAGTACTTC. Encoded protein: CASSFRRTGGYEQYF.

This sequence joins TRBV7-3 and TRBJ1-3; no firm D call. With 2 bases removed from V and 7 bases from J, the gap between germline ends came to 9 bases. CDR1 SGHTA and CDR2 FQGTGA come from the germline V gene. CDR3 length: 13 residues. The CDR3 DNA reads TGTGCCAGCAGCTTAGGTCTGGGCAACACCATATATTTT. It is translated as CASSLGLGNTIYF.

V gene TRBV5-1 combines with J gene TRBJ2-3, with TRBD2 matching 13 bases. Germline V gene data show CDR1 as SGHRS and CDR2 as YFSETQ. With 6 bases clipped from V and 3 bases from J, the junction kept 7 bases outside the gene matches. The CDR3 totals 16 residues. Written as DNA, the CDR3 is TGCGCCAGCACAACAGAGGGACTAGCGGGGACAGATACGCAGTATTTT. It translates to CASTTEGLAGTDTQYF.

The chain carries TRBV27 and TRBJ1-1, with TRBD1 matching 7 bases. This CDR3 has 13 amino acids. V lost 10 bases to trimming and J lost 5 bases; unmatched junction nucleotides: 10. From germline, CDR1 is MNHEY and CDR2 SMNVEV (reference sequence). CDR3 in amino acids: CATAQRGLTEAFF. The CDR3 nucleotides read TGTGCCACCGCACAGAGGGGGCTGACTGAAGCTTTCTTT.

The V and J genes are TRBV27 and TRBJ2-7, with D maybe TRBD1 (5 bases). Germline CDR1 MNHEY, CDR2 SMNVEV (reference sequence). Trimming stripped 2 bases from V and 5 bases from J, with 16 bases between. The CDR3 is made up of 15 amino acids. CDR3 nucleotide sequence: TGTGCCAGCAGTTTAAGGTCGGTGGGGCAGGACGAGCAGTACTTC. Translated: CASSLRSVGQDEQYF.

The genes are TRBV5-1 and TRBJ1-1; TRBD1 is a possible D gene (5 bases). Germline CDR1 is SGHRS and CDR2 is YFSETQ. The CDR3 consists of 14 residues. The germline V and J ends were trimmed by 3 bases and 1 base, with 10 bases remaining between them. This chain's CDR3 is CASSSTVTNTEAFF. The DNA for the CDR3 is TGCGCCAGCAGCTCGACAGTTACGAACACTGAAGCTTTCTTT.

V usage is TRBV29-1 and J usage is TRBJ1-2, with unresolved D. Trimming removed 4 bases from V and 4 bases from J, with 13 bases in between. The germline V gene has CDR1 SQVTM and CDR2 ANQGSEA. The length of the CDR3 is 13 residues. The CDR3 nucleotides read TGCAGCGTTGTAGCGGGCTGGGGCTATGGCTACACCTTC. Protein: CSVVAGWGYGYTF.